This TCR beta chain derives from a study of T-cell memory formation after mild COVID-19 (dated by TCRdb to about 2021). Regarding the complete study: TCR sequence clusters from the two donors were found to be largely donor specific. Longitudinal TCRalpha and TCRbeta repertoire sequencing tracked T-cell clones expanding and contracting after mild COVID-19 in a couple of donors. The cohort comprised two young, previously healthy adult volunteers, one female and one male. General conclusions and limits of the study: Some responding clones were detected in pre-infection memory, which suggested that pre-existing cross-reactive memory T cells had joined the SARS-CoV-2 response. Contracting CD4+ clones turned up mainly in the CM and EM memory subsets, whereas EMRA was where CD8+ clones were enriched. From day 15 to 85, contracting clones showed balanced CD4/CD8 phenotypes, whereas a second wave of clones that expanded from day 15 to 37 leaned towards CD4+. The study covered only a couple of mild cases, and larger cohorts including severe cases with pre-infection samples were considered necessary. SARS-CoV-2 specificity of the second-wave clones peaking on day 37 was not confirmed.

The junction shows trimming of 5 bases on V and 6 bases on J, and the gene matches do not reach 7 bases of it. Looking up the germline V gene yields CDR1 MNHEY and CDR2 SVGAGI. Counted from cysteine to phenylalanine, this CDR3 has 14 amino acids. Just the 42-base CDR3 DNA is kept, in frame starting at base 1. Instrument on record: Illumina NovaSeq 6000. TCRalpha and TCRbeta cDNA libraries were built by 5'RACE with constant-segment primers, adding sample barcodes and unique molecular identifiers. Trizol reagent was used to extract RNA from every sample. Amplification of the libraries took two PCR steps, and the second step added a second sample barcode plus Illumina TruSeq adapters. Libraries were sequenced on an Illumina NovaSeq with 2 x 150 bp paired-end reads. Regarding the original processing steps: Reads were demultiplexed and collapsed into UMI-guided consensus sequences with migec v1.2.7. With mixcr v2.1.11, UMI consensuses were aligned to TRA and TRB V and J templates and assembled into clonotypes. Expanded or contracted clonotypes were those called significant by both edgeR and NoisET, with noise models trained on biological replicates. edgeR calls used a false discovery rate-adjusted p below 0.01 and a log2 fold-change threshold of 1. PCA with hierarchical clustering of max-normalized trajectories of the 1000 most abundant clonotypes was used as exploratory dynamics analysis. Separately sequenced CD4+ and CD8+ repertoires were used to assign a CD4 or CD8 phenotype to each responding clone. TCRdb handled the public reads itself, with Q25 trimming in fastp and clone calling in MiXCR, and kept productive beta chains. Every CDR3 protein is listed once, alongside the most common genes and DNA of its rows. In this record, the V and J calls reflect TCRdb's handling and not the investigators' own analysis. The sample table holds about 100,000 distinct CDR3 sequences, of which approximately 15% were seen once. 39% of the sample belongs to the ten largest clones.

This clonotype was found a few times. It lacks a known antigen. Base quality data are lacking; no much larger clone is found one base away. PBMCs were isolated by Ficoll-Paque density gradient centrifugation. Recombination connected TRBV6-5 to TRBJ2-1, and 7 bases in between align with TRBD2. The material sequenced was PBMCs or a T cell subset sorted from them (not recorded which). The receptor comes from a man between 18 and 29 years old who had mild COVID-19 (a few samples of this study predate the infection). The sample titles of this study are shuffled in the database, so cell type and time point are left out; the donor was told from shared clones. The CDR3 region reads CASSPGGAANEQFF. Read as DNA, the sequence is TGTGCCAGCAGTCCGGGGGGTGCGGCCAATGAGCAGTTCTTC.